The 32 T cell receptor beta chains in this list originate from one sample, sequenced in a study of OX40 agonist ivuxolimab in advanced cancers. Some clones are missing from TCRdb's copy, which holds only in-frame ones; the method was immunoSEQ multiplex PCR. The sample lists roughly 60,000 clones; about 86% were seen once. Sequences were derived from CD4+ or CD8+ T cells sorted from blood, sampled in a trial of the OX40 agonist ivuxolimab. All receptors derive from an adult with an advanced solid tumor such as melanoma, head and neck, liver or kidney cancer.

J is TRBJ1-4 and V is TRBV11-2, with D maybe TRBD1 (5 bases). V was shortened by 4 bases and J by 4 bases, with 7 bases between the two germline ends. Germline CDR1 is SGHAT and CDR2 is FQNNGV. The CDR3 has 13 residues. The CDR3 spells CASSWDFNEKLFF. The CDR3 DNA reads as TGTGCCAGCAGCTGGGACTTTAATGAAAAACTGTTTTTT.

The rearrangement uses TRBV6-5 and TRBJ2-1; 7 nucleotides align to TRBD2. From germline, CDR1 is MNHEY and CDR2 SVGAGI. V lost 2 bases and J lost 4; bases outside the gene matches: 5. CDR3 length: 15 amino acids. CDR3 region: CASSYGAGKYNEQFF. The CDR3 bases are TGTGCCAGCAGTTACGGAGCGGGGAAATACAATGAGCAGTTCTTC.

This sequence joins TRBV6-5 and TRBJ2-3; 8 bases map to TRBD2. CDR3 length: 15 residues. CDR1 is MNHEY and CDR2 is SVGAGI in the germline V gene. V shed 0 bases and J 5 bases; nucleotides not matched to a gene: 4. CDR3 bases: TGTGCCAGCAGTTACTCGCGGGGGGCGGAAGATACGCAGTATTTT. As protein: CASSYSRGAEDTQYF.

The chain joins TRBV29-1 to TRBJ2-3; the D gene could be TRBD1 or TRBD2 (5 bases each). CDR1 and CDR2 from the germline V gene are SQVTM and ANQGSEA. Trimming stripped 7 bases from V and 5 bases from J, with 19 bases between. This CDR3 is 14 amino acids long. CDR3 in DNA: TGCAGCGCCCACGGTGGGAGAGGGGTAGATACGCAGTATTTT. Translation: CSAHGGRGVDTQYF.

The chain is built from TRBV7-2 and TRBJ2-7; D ambiguous. The CDR3 loop spans 11 amino acids. V gave up 5 bases and J gave up 7 bases, with 9 bases separating them. In germline, CDR1 is SGHTA, CDR2 FQGNSA. CDR3 protein: CASSQTGEQYF. The CDR3 DNA reads TGTGCCAGCAGCCAAACCGGTGAGCAGTACTTC.

The V gene is TRBV5-4, the J gene TRBJ2-5, with D perhaps TRBD1 or TRBD2 (5 bases each). The V end lost 0 bases, the J end lost 4 bases, and 10 bases lay between the germline ends. The CDR3 length is 14 residues. Per the germline V gene, CDR1 is SGHNT and CDR2 is YYREEE (reference sequence). The CDR3 loop reads CASSLAGAGETQYF. The DNA for the CDR3 is TGTGCCAGCAGCTTGGCCGGGGCGGGAGAGACCCAGTACTTC.

The genes are TRBV7-2 and TRBJ1-1; a possible D gene is TRBD1 (5 bases). The CDR3 covers 14 residues. The V gene lost 1 base and the J gene lost 4 bases, with 10 bases spanning the gap. The germline CDR1 and CDR2 sequences are SGHTA and FQGNSA. CDR3 region: CASSLDPGTTEAFF. The CDR3 DNA reads TGTGCCAGCAGCTTAGATCCAGGGACCACTGAAGCTTTCTTT.

J is TRBJ2-1 and V is TRBV5-6; D unresolved. This CDR3 spans 13 amino acids. Trimming removed 5 bases at V and 4 bases at J, with 10 bases between. Germline-derived CDR1 and CDR2 are SGHDT and YYEEEE. CDR3 in DNA: TGTGCCAGCAGATCCGCCGGGTACAATGAGCAGTTCTTC. It encodes CASRSAGYNEQFF.

About this clone itself: At one boundary the junction diverges from the germline segment, which might be a read error. V is TRBV7-7 and J is TRBJ1-1, with a tentative D call TRBD1 (5 bases). The CDR3 sequence is 14 residues long. The germline V gene has CDR1 SSHAT and CDR2 FNYEAQ (reference sequence). Here the CDR3 reads CASSPGGVNTEAFF. The CDR3 region has the DNA TGTGCTAGCAGTCCTGGGGGAGTGAACACTGAAGCTTTCTTT.

This chain uses TRBV11-3 with TRBJ2-5, with 11 positions matching TRBD2. The CDR3 covers 15 residues. V lost 7 bases and J lost 5; bases outside the gene matches: 9. Germline assignment: CDR1 SGHNT and CDR2 YENEEA. The CDR3 DNA sequence: TGTGCCAGCACCACCCCCACTAGCGGGGGTGAGACCCAGTACTTC. The encoded protein is CASTTPTSGGETQYF. Full variable domain (missing parts from reference TRBV11-3 and TRBJ2-5): EAGVVQSPRYKIIEKKQPVAFWCNPISGHNTLYWYLQNLGQGPELLIRYENEEAVDDSQLPKDRFSAERLKGVDSTLKIQPAELGDSAVYLCASTTPTSGGETQYFGPGTRLLVL.

The V gene is TRBV10-3, the J gene TRBJ1-3; no clear D. The CDR3 loop spans 12 amino acids. Germline V gene data show CDR1 as ENHRY and CDR2 as SYGVKD. V gave up 8 bases and J gave up 4 bases, with 9 bases separating them. The CDR3 reads CAIAELGNTIYF. CDR3 in DNA: TGTGCCATCGCGGAACTAGGAAACACCATATATTTT.

The chain links TRBV5-6 to TRBJ2-7, with 8 bases that match TRBD2. The germline V gene has CDR1 SGHDT and CDR2 YYEEEE. The V segment lost 0 bases and the J segment 3 bases; nucleotides outside the gene matches: 2. The CDR3 extends over 14 amino acids. CDR3 DNA: TGTGCCAGCAGCTTGGTCCTAGCGGGCTACGAGCAGTACTTC. Translation gives CASSLVLAGYEQYF.

This chain links TRBV7-3 with TRBJ2-1; 8 positions agree with TRBD2. This CDR3 comprises 15 residues. J was trimmed by 6 bases and V by 2 bases; bases with no gene match: 6. The germline CDR1 and CDR2 sequences are SGHTA and FQGTGA. The CDR3 sequence is CASSLLAGGRNEQFF. In DNA, the CDR3 is TGTGCCAGCAGCTTATTGGCGGGGGGACGCAATGAGCAGTTCTTC.

This sequence joins TRBV5-1 and TRBJ1-4; no clear D. Trimming stripped 0 bases from V and 3 bases from J, with 9 bases between. The CDR3 consists of 15 residues. Germline loops: CDR1 SGHRS, CDR2 YFSETQ. The CDR3 bases are TGCGCCAGCAGCTTGGTCGGAGGATCTAATGAAAAACTGTTTTTT. Translated: CASSLVGGSNEKLFF.

This chain uses TRBV5-1 with TRBJ1-1; D not resolved. CDR1 SGHRS and CDR2 YFSETQ come from the germline V gene. Trimming removed 4 bases at V and 9 bases at J, with 13 bases between. CDR3 size: 12 residues. The CDR3 loop reads CASSAQDDKAFF. The DNA of the CDR3 is TGCGCCAGCAGCGCCCAGGACGATAAAGCTTTCTTT.

V is TRBV6-6 and J is TRBJ2-7; D is tentatively TRBD1 or TRBD2 (5 bases each). Germline assignment: CDR1 MNHNY and CDR2 SVGAGI (reference sequence). CDR3 length: 14 amino acids. Trimming stripped 2 bases from V and 4 bases from J, with 12 bases between. The CDR3 loop is CASSYARDLYEQYF. For the CDR3, the DNA is TGTGCCAGCAGTTACGCCAGGGACCTTTACGAGCAGTACTTC.

The chain joins TRBV2 to TRBJ2-2; D is ambiguous. Germline V lookup: CDR1 SNHLY, CDR2 FYNNEI. CDR3 length equals 14 residues. V was clipped by 8 bases and J by 1 base, with 11 bases between them. The CDR3 sequence: CASLRQENTGELFF. The CDR3 region has the DNA TGTGCCAGCTTAAGGCAGGAGAACACCGGGGAGCTGTTTTTT.

The V and J genes are TRBV5-8 and TRBJ1-1; 11 bases are shared with TRBD1. Germline V gene sequence: CDR1 SGHTS, CDR2 YDEGEE. J was trimmed by 1 base and V by 7 bases; bases with no gene match: 6. The CDR3 has 15 amino acids. CDR3 amino acids: CASRRTGGWNTEAFF. CDR3 nucleotides: TGTGCCAGCCGAAGGACAGGGGGCTGGAACACTGAAGCTTTCTTT.

The rearrangement links TRBV19 to TRBJ1-1, with no clear D. There are 11 residues in the CDR3. Between the trimmed V and J ends, which lost 4 bases and 4 bases, there was a span of 4 bases. The germline gives CDR1 LNHDA, CDR2 SQIVND (reference sequence). In DNA, the CDR3 is TGTGCCAGTAGTAGGGCCACTGAAGCTTTCTTT. Encoded protein: CASSRATEAFF.

The gene calls are TRBV4-1 and TRBJ1-5; D possibly corresponds to TRBD1 (6 bases). Germline CDR1 reads MGHRA; CDR2 reads YSYEKL. The V and J ends lost 2 bases and 6 bases respectively, with 11 bases between them. There are 14 residues in the CDR3. CDR3 in amino acids: CASSQTGRAQPQHF. The CDR3 nucleotides read TGCGCCAGCAGCCAAACAGGGAGGGCTCAGCCCCAGCATTTT.

The chain uses TRBV21-1 and TRBJ2-6; the listed D gene, TRBD1, was not tested against the DNA. TRBV21-1 constitutes a pseudogene. This CDR3 is 19 amino acids long. Here the CDR3 DNA reads TGTGCCAGCACCCAAGGGGGACAGGGGTTTTGTTCTGGGGCCAACGTCCTGACTTTC. Protein sequence: CASTQGGQGFCSGANVLTF.

This clone was seen a few times. The chain combines TRBV2 with TRBJ2-5; 9 bases agree with TRBD1. The V and J ends lost 2 bases and 5 bases, in that order; junction bases with no gene match: 9. The CDR3 sequence is 16 residues long. Per the germline V gene, CDR1 is SNHLY and CDR2 is FYNNEI. The CDR3 nucleotides are TGTGCCAGCAGTGAAAAACAGGGGGCGCGTAGGGAGACCCAGTACTTC. This encodes CASSEKQGARRETQYF. The full variable domain, its missing parts supplied by reference TRBV2 and TRBJ2-5, is EPEVTQTPSHQVTQMGQEVILRCVPISNHLYFYWYRQILGQKVEFLVSFYNNEISEKSEIFDDQFSVERPDGSNFTLKIRSTKLEDSAMYFCASSEKQGARRETQYFGPGTRLLVL.

The chain links TRBV18 to TRBJ1-1; D not certain. The germline V gene has CDR1 KGHSH and CDR2 LQKENI. V was cut by 5 bases and J by 4 bases, with 17 bases left in between. The CDR3 consists of 15 residues. The CDR3 here is CASSSSTGLGTEAFF. The CDR3 DNA follows: TGTGCCAGCTCATCCTCGACGGGGTTGGGCACTGAAGCTTTCTTT.

The CDR3 loop reads CASSVAHGQRPYEQYF. The CDR3 DNA is TGTGCCAGCAGCGTCGCCCACGGACAGCGGCCCTACGAGCAGTACTTC. The chain carries TRBV2 and TRBJ2-7, with D possibly TRBD1 on 6 matching bases. The CDR3 length is 16 residues. Germline CDR1 SNHLY, CDR2 FYNNEI. Trimming pared 6 bases from V and 2 bases from J, leaving 20 bases between.

The chain is built from TRBV2 and TRBJ2-7, with a tentative D call TRBD1 (6 bases). Germline V gives CDR1 SNHLY, CDR2 FYNNEI. Trimming stripped 2 bases from V and 7 bases from J, with 18 bases between. CDR3 size: 15 residues. The CDR3 DNA follows: TGTGCCAGCAGTGAACAGGGGAAGGGCCCATCGGAGCAGTACTTC. Amino acids: CASSEQGKGPSEQYF.

V usage is TRBV2 and J usage is TRBJ2-1; D might be TRBD2 (7 bases). CDR1 is SNHLY and CDR2 is FYNNEI in the germline V gene. V lost 5 bases and J lost 7, with 18 bases in between. The CDR3 runs 15 residues. The CDR3 region has the DNA TGTGCCAGCAGTTACGTGGGGGGGCCGGGAAATGAGCAGTTCTTC. Translating gives CASSYVGGPGNEQFF.

The CDR3 spells CASSLQGMVENSPLHF. DNA for the CDR3: TGTGCCAGCAGCCTACAGGGTATGGTGGAAAATTCACCCCTCCACTTT. The gene calls are TRBV2 and TRBJ1-6, with D possibly TRBD1 on 6 matching bases. The CDR3 length is 16 residues. The V end was cut by 6 bases, the J end by 7 bases, with 19 bases between. The germline gives CDR1 SNHLY, CDR2 FYNNEI.

The V call is TRBV19, the J call TRBJ2-2; D tentatively fits TRBD1 or TRBD2 (6 bases each). V was cut by 6 bases and J by 1 base, with 18 bases left in between. The CDR3 has 17 residues. In germline, CDR1 is LNHDA, CDR2 SQIVND (reference sequence). The CDR3 loop is CASSVDGGRGNTGELFF. The DNA of the CDR3 is TGTGCCAGTAGCGTAGATGGGGGGCGCGGGAACACCGGGGAGCTGTTTTTT.

The chain recombines TRBV7-2 with TRBJ1-4; 7 bases are shared with TRBD1. The CDR3 totals 14 residues. The germline V gene has CDR1 SGHTA and CDR2 FQGNSA. V shed 5 bases and J 8 bases; nucleotides not matched to a gene: 8. The CDR3 sequence is CASSLRTGSEKLFF. CDR3 DNA: TGTGCCAGCAGCCTCCGGACAGGTTCCGAAAAACTGTTTTTT.

This chain joins TRBV9 and TRBJ1-3, with unresolved D. Trimming removed 3 bases at V and 0 bases at J, with 13 bases between. The germline V gene encodes CDR1 SGDLS and CDR2 YYNGEE. CDR3 length: 16 residues. In DNA form, the CDR3 reads TGTGCCAGCAGCGCCCGAGCGGGTTTCTCTGGAAACACCATATATTTT. Residues: CASSARAGFSGNTIYF. Filled out from reference TRBV9 and TRBJ1-3, the complete variable domain reads DSGVTQTPKHLITATGQRVTLRCSPRSGDLSVYWYQQSLDQGLQFLIQYYNGEERAKGNILERFSAQQFPDLHSELNLSSLELGDSALYFCASSARAGFSGNTIYFGEGSWLTVV.

This clone was seen only a few times. CDR3 protein: CASSDFQPQHF. The CDR3 nucleotides read TGCGCCAGCAGTGATTTTCAGCCCCAGCATTTT. This sequence joins TRBV10-1 and TRBJ1-5; D gene uncertain. The ends were cut back, 3 bases at V and 6 bases at J, with 3 bases in the middle. Germline-derived CDR1 and CDR2 are WNHNN and SYGVQD (reference sequence). The CDR3 sequence is 11 residues long.

The chain couples TRBV5-1 to TRBJ1-1; possibly TRBD1 for D (5 bases). In germline, CDR1 is SGHRS, CDR2 YFSETQ. Trimming removed 4 bases from V and 4 bases from J, with 14 bases in between. The CDR3 has 14 amino acids. The CDR3 region has the DNA TGCGCCAGCAGCCCGCAGGGCGGGGGCACTGAAGCTTTCTTT. The encoded protein is CASSPQGGGTEAFF.